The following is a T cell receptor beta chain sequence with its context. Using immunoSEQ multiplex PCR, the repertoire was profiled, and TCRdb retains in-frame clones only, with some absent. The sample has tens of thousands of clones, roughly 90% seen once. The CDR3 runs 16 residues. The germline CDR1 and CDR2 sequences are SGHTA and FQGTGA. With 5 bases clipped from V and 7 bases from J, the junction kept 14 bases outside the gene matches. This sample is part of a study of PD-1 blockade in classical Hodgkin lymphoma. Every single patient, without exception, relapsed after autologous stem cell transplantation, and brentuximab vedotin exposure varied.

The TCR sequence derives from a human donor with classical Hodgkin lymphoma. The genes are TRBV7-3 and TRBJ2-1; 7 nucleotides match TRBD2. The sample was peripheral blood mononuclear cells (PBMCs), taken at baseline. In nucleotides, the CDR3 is TGTGCCAGCAGCGACCGGTTAGCGGGTTTCGATAATGAGCAGTTCTTC. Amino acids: CASSDRLAGFDNEQFF.